The 21 T cell receptor beta chains below were found in one sample sequenced in a study of blood T cell repertoires in COVID-19. TCRdb's table, derived via immunoSEQ multiplex PCR, lists solely in-frame clones and lacks some. This sample carries hundreds of thousands of clones, approximately 91% of them seen once, and the ten largest clones take about 2.1%. Sequenced input: PBMCs or T cells enriched from blood (not recorded which). The receptors were gathered from a middle-aged woman with acute COVID-19.

The chain is built from TRBV28 and TRBJ1-1, with D perhaps TRBD1 (5 bases). CDR3 length: 14 amino acids. V was trimmed by 2 bases and J by 6 bases, leaving 13 bases between them. Germline V gene data show CDR1 as MDHEN and CDR2 as SYDVKM. CDR3 sequence: CASSLRNGAAEAFF. DNA of the CDR3: TGTGCCAGCAGTTTAAGGAATGGGGCAGCTGAAGCTTTCTTT.

DNA of the CDR3: TGTGCCAGCAGCCCCGCAGGAACCCCCTACGAGCAGTACTTC. The encoded protein is CASSPAGTPYEQYF. The V and J genes are TRBV5-4 and TRBJ2-7; D gene uncertain. Per germline, CDR1 SGHNT and CDR2 YYREEE (reference sequence). This CDR3 spans 14 amino acids. V was shortened by 4 bases and J by 2 bases, with 13 bases between the two germline ends. Combining the CDR3 with reference TRBV5-4 and TRBJ2-7 gives the whole variable domain ETGVTQSPTHLIKTRGQQVTLRCSSQSGHNTVSWYQQALGQGPQFIFQYYREEENGRGNFPPRFSGLQFPNYSSELNVNALELDDSALYLCASSPAGTPYEQYFGPGTRLTVT.

This sequence joins TRBV7-8 and TRBJ2-1; the match to TRBD2 covers 8 bases. Trimming at V came to 2 bases and at J to 9 bases, leaving 9 bases not matched to a gene. Germline lookup yields CDR1 SGHVS and CDR2 FQNEAQ. The CDR3 spans 15 residues. In nucleotides, the CDR3 is TGTGCCAGCAGCTTACAAATCGGGGGGGCGGGTGAGCAGTTCTTC. Protein sequence: CASSLQIGGAGEQFF.

The chain recombines TRBV5-1 with TRBJ2-1, with TRBD2 matching over 7 bases. Germline V gene lookup returns CDR1 SGHRS and CDR2 YFSETQ. V lost 0 bases, J lost 7 bases, and 7 bases stayed unmatched. CDR3 size: 15 residues. CDR3: CASSLAGTGGNEQFF. CDR3 nucleotide sequence: TGCGCCAGCAGCTTGGCCGGGACCGGGGGGAATGAGCAGTTCTTC.

This clone was found once. V and J are TRBV12-3 or TRBV12-4 and TRBJ2-7; 7 bases align to TRBD2. CDR3 length: 13 residues. The J segment lost 3 bases and the V segment lost 5 bases, leaving 4 bases of the junction unmatched. CDR3 region: CASSRTSFYEQYF. CDR3 nucleotide sequence: TGTGCCAGCAGTCGGACTAGTTTCTACGAGCAGTACTTC.

This chain uses TRBV7-9 with TRBJ2-1, with 8 positions matching TRBD2. The trim removed 6 bases at V and 0 bases at J, leaving 16 bases unmatched. Germline CDR1 reads SEHNR; CDR2 reads FQNEAQ (reference sequence). The CDR3 covers 19 residues. This CDR3 is CASSPFTQRGRDSYNEQFF. CDR3 coding DNA: TGTGCCAGCAGTCCTTTTACGCAGCGGGGGCGAGACTCCTACAATGAGCAGTTCTTC. The entire variable domain, with the rest obtained from reference TRBV7-9 and TRBJ2-1, is as follows: DTGVSQNPRHKITKRGQNVTFRCDPISEHNRLYWYRQTLGQGPEFLTYFQNEAQLEKSRLLSDRFSAERPKGSFSTLEIQRTEQGDSAMYLCASSPFTQRGRDSYNEQFFGPGTRLTVL.

This chain connects TRBV5-1 to TRBJ2-5; a weak D match, TRBD1 (5 bases). Germline V gives CDR1 SGHRS, CDR2 YFSETQ. V was cut by 5 bases and J by 2 bases, with 7 bases left in between. This CDR3 spans 12 amino acids. This CDR3 is CASRQVQETQYF. The CDR3 bases are TGCGCCAGCAGACAGGTTCAAGAGACCCAGTACTTC.

The rearrangement links TRBV5-1 to TRBJ1-4; 9 bases fit TRBD1. This CDR3 has 15 residues. Losses at the gene ends were 5 bases for V and 6 bases for J; bases not matched to a gene: 8. Per germline, CDR1 SGHRS and CDR2 YFSETQ. CDR3 sequence (DNA): TGCGCCAGCAGTTCCTCGGGACAGGGTTATGAAAAACTGTTTTTT. The encoded protein is CASSSSGQGYEKLFF.

The chain carries TRBV12-3 or TRBV12-4 and TRBJ1-6; D remains ambiguous. This CDR3 is 13 amino acids long. With 5 bases removed from V and 5 bases from J, the gap between germline ends came to 7 bases. The CDR3 DNA reads as TGTGCCAGCAGTCCGCGGGATAATTCACCCCTCCACTTT. Its protein is CASSPRDNSPLHF.

The chain combines TRBV5-6 with TRBJ2-7; D is possibly TRBD2 (6 bases). Germline V gene sequence: CDR1 SGHDT, CDR2 YYEEEE. The CDR3 totals 14 residues. V lost 4 bases and J lost 0, with 11 bases in between. In DNA, the CDR3 is TGTGCCAGCAGCCAGGGACTTAGCTCCTACGAGCAGTACTTC. Translated: CASSQGLSSYEQYF.

The chain uses TRBV13 and TRBJ1-4; no clear D. Trimming took 5 bases from V and 4 from J, leaving 11 bases between them. Germline CDR1 reads PRHDT; CDR2 reads FYEKMQ (reference sequence). The length of the CDR3 is 14 residues. The chain's CDR3 is CASSVRGDNEKLFF. CDR3 sequence (DNA): TGTGCCAGCAGCGTCAGAGGCGATAATGAAAAACTGTTTTTT.

The chain recombines TRBV10-3 with TRBJ2-1, with TRBD2 matching 7 bases. Germline loops: CDR1 ENHRY, CDR2 SYGVKD. The J segment lost 8 bases and the V segment lost 6 bases, leaving 4 bases of the junction unmatched. This CDR3 is built from 12 residues. CDR3 nucleotides: TGTGCCATCAGGGAGAGCGGGGATGAGCAGTTCTTC. Translated, it gives CAIRESGDEQFF.

CDR3 sequence reads: CASSLGEGGADTQYF. Written as DNA, the CDR3 is TGCGCCAGCAGCTTGGGGGAAGGAGGCGCAGATACGCAGTATTTT. The chain combines TRBV5-1 with TRBJ2-3; maybe TRBD2 (5 bases). The CDR3 length is 15 residues. Germline-derived CDR1 and CDR2 are SGHRS and YFSETQ. V lost 0 bases to trimming and J lost 4 bases, with 12 bases between them.

The chain recombines TRBV11-2 with TRBJ2-1; 12 nucleotides line up with TRBD1. The V gene's germline CDR1 is SGHAT and CDR2 FQNNGV. This CDR3 has 14 residues. The J segment lost 9 bases and the V segment lost 5 bases, leaving 5 bases of the junction unmatched. The CDR3 reads CASSKGTGGLEQFF. In DNA form, the CDR3 reads TGTGCCAGCAGCAAAGGGACAGGGGGCCTTGAGCAGTTCTTC.

The V call is TRBV7-8, the J call TRBJ2-3; D is possibly TRBD2 (5 bases). The CDR3 contains 16 residues. V was trimmed by 1 base and J by 0 bases, leaving 11 bases between them. Germline V gene data show CDR1 as SGHVS and CDR2 as FQNEAQ. The CDR3 DNA is TGTGCCAGCAGCTTAGTAACGGGGTCTAGCACAGATACGCAGTATTTT. The encoded protein is CASSLVTGSSTDTQYF.

This clone was seen only once. The DNA of the CDR3 is TGTGCCAGCAGACGGGACTGGGCGGAAAAACTGTTTTTT. Its protein is CASRRDWAEKLFF. The chain uses TRBV12-3 or TRBV12-4 and TRBJ1-4, with D possibly being TRBD1 (5 bases). The CDR3 totals 13 residues. V lost 6 bases, J lost 8 bases, and 13 bases lay in between.

The chain links TRBV6-5 to TRBJ2-7, with D possibly matching TRBD1 (5 bases). Germline CDR1 reads MNHEY; CDR2 reads SVGAGI. The CDR3 is 13 amino acids. V lost 7 bases, J lost 7 bases, and 17 bases lay in between. The chain's CDR3 is CASTASRVREQYF. The CDR3 region has the DNA TGTGCCAGCACAGCGAGCAGGGTGAGAGAGCAGTACTTC.

The chain employs TRBV29-1 and TRBJ2-5, with a possible D match to TRBD1 (5 bases). Trimming cost V 2 bases and J 3 bases, with 10 bases left between them. Germline V gene sequence: CDR1 SQVTM, CDR2 ANQGSEA. This CDR3 region has 13 residues. DNA of the CDR3: TGCAGCGTTGAACAGGGTTGGGAAGAGACCCAGTACTTC. This encodes CSVEQGWEETQYF.

CDR3 amino acids: CASSSGTGYEDIQYF. In DNA form, the CDR3 reads TGTGCCAGCAGCTCCGGGACAGGGTATGAAGACATTCAGTACTTC. The chain combines TRBV5-4 with TRBJ2-4; TRBD1 matches at 9 bases. The CDR3 length is 15 residues. Germline assignment: CDR1 SGHNT and CDR2 YYREEE (reference sequence). V shed 3 bases, J shed 8 bases, and the junction held 9 bases outside the gene matches.

This sequence joins TRBV3-1 (or the pseudogene TRBV3-2) and TRBJ2-1, with D possibly being TRBD1 (6 bases). Germline values: CDR1 LGHDT, CDR2 YNNKEL (reference sequence). V lost 4 bases, J lost 15 bases, and 16 bases lay in between. The CDR3 extends over 12 amino acids. The CDR3 region is CASSPQQGLAFF. The DNA for the CDR3 is TGTGCCAGCAGCCCCCAACAGGGCTTGGCGTTCTTC.

This rearrangement joins TRBV3-1 (or the pseudogene TRBV3-2) to TRBJ2-2, with a tentative D call TRBD1 (5 bases). CDR1 LGHDT and CDR2 YNNKEL come from the germline V gene (reference sequence). V lost 1 base and J lost 5, with 8 bases in between. The CDR3 covers 14 residues. CDR3 nucleotide sequence: TGTGCCAGCAGCCAAGGGACACTGACCGGGGAGCTGTTTTTT. It yields the protein CASSQGTLTGELFF.